This TCR beta chain appears in the sequencing data of a study of cytomegalovirus exposure and HLA in healthy donors (dated by TCRdb to the late 2010s). In terms of the full investigation: An earlier analysis of 587 of the donors reported over 250 Gb of sequence data and 95 million to 140 million unique TCR beta sequences obtained from some 170 million T cells. Roughly 300 gigabases of sequencing data and 91 million or so unique TCR sequences made up an early release that covered roughly 670 HLA-typed donors. Of the 300 to 500 genotyped donors, 80% to 90% were placed in the genetic ancestry cluster associated with self-reported Caucasian donors. The study aimed to test whether cataloging public T cell receptors could reveal signatures of past pathogen exposure. The study profiled the T cell repertoires of about 720 subjects by immunosequencing and related them to cytomegalovirus serostatus. Besides the first cohort of around 700 subjects, a separate validation cohort made up of 95 to 150 different subjects was used. To predict cytomegalovirus infection status, the study combined high-throughput TCR immunosequencing, statistical association of individual TCRs with disease status, and machine learning. In a later analysis, previously published TCR beta repertoires from more than 500 donors were re-analyzed and high-resolution HLA genotyping was added so that TCR occurrence patterns could be studied. In the later analysis, no new phenotypic data were used to find candidate immune exposures; instead, reliance was placed on TCR beta sequences and their occurrence across donors. In an earlier analysis of 587 of the donors, high-throughput TCR beta sequencing was used to judge whether each TCR beta V gene segment behaved as functional or pseudogenic. Alongside the repertoire data, information on donor age, sex, ethnicity and CMV serostatus was compiled. A later genetic analysis took genome-wide SNP genotypes for about three fifths of the 666 donors and used that subset as a discovery cohort. Every repertoire in the discovery cohort had been generated on one and the same sequencing platform. HLA typing covered class I and class II loci at four-digit resolution. The number of typed donors differed by locus: about 620-630 for A, B, C, DRB1 and DQB1; approximately 540 for DQA1; some 610 for DPA1; and roughly 490 for DPB1. About five DR-DQ haplotypes were handled as single units for association and clustering, since linkage in the cohort was strong. Among some 400 genotyped donors of the cohort, an average of roughly 230,000 unique TCR beta nucleotide sequences was sequenced per donor, of which about 20% were non-productive. What the research found in general, with its limitations: The classifier was reported to diagnose cytomegalovirus status with high specificity and sensitivity in both the original cohort and the validation cohort. Most TCR sequences were observed very rarely across donors, whereas some public TCRs were present in many individuals. A later analysis associated about 17,000 TCR beta sequences with specific HLA alleles at a false discovery rate of 0.05. The study listed 150 to 200 TCR beta chains as associated with cytomegalovirus. A later analysis found that TCR association rates varied across HLA loci, with DRB1 alleles showing the most associated TCRs and HLA-C alleles the fewest. A later analysis found that most CMV-associated TCR beta chains appeared HLA-restricted, with HLA associations seemingly driven largely by CMV exposure. An association between a missense DCLRE1C variant and V-gene and J-gene trimming of TCR beta chains was found in a later genetic analysis and replicated in an independent cohort. Linkage disequilibrium might explain the correlated functional status among segregating V segments, but an unknown experimental factor could not be ruled out. According to a later genetic analysis, donors in an Asian-associated ancestry cluster had fewer N-insertions in productive TCRs than the roughly 670-donor mean. An earlier analysis of 587 of the donors showed that most TCR beta V segments appeared in productive rearrangements either about 87% or about 30% of the time, which broadly matched IMGT annotations. Sequencing depth was assumed to be roughly uniform across donors in the presence/absence analyses, though that assumption may not hold. The authors suggested that the approach could potentially be generalized to other disease states and immunological phenotypes. In this cohort, only TCR beta chains were sequenced, and detectable features were limited by the absence of alpha or paired-chain data. In vitro tests confirmed that a few of the cytomegalovirus-associated TCR beta chains recognize cytomegalovirus antigens. The earlier analysis of 587 of the donors excluded 15 to 20 rarely observed V segments, including chromosome 9 orphons, because counts were too low. In a later analysis, HLA-associated TCR beta chains showed more clonal expansion and lower generation probabilities than non-associated chains that were equally common. Immune exposure information for the cohort was limited to CMV serostatus. Because HLA typing was unavailable for some donors at each locus, only the typed subset was used in association tests. The sequencing pipeline was judged likely to have produced a cluster of highly shared sequence variants as a technical artifact. Some IMGT-functional V segments, including TRBV6-2 and TRBV6-3, could not be told apart with the 87-base-pair reads, so those segments were excluded. A further reported finding was that TCR beta sequences accurately predicted the HLA-A and HLA-B alleles for most subjects in the first cohort. Assigning TCR associations to individual alleles was difficult when HLA alleles, especially DR and DQ, strongly co-occurred. Several of the top co-occurrence clusters appeared to be linked to parvovirus B19, influenza, CMV and Epstein-Barr virus, according to a later analysis.

The cohort consisted of approximately 690 healthy bone marrow donors. All cohort members were sampled while nominally healthy, although unrecorded immune exposures were likely present. The donor was CMV seronegative and was included in the group of several hundred seronegative cohort members. Every donor gave a peripheral blood sample, and the peripheral blood mononuclear cells from that sample were used for TCR beta sequencing. Genomic DNA extraction from the blood cell samples was performed with the Qiagen DNeasy Blood Extraction Kit. About this clone: It has no known antigen specificity. No per-base quality is available; no much larger clone lies one base away.

Library preparation used the immunoSEQ multiplex PCR assay. For the multiplex PCR, a mixture combining 60 forward primers for TCR Vbeta segments and 13 reverse primers for TCR Jbeta segments was used. The CDR3 region of rearranged TCR beta genes was amplified from genomic DNA with a multiplex PCR assay. On the Illumina HiSeq System, the amplified TCR beta libraries were sequenced as 87-base-pair reads. As for the authors' bioinformatics: A later analysis tallied 75 million to 95 million unique TCR beta chains across the 600 to 700 repertoires, and about 10 million of those chains were shared by two or more donors. Raw reads were error-corrected and collapsed into unique sequences with a nearest-neighbor algorithm that merged closely related sequences to remove PCR and sequencing errors. To assign V, D and J gene segments, CDR3 sequences were aligned to IMGT reference sequences. For a sequence to be retained, a match of at least six nucleotides to both a V gene segment and a J gene segment was required. Rearrangements were classified as productive when the CDR3 lacked stop codons and remained in frame with V and J, and all other rearrangements were classified as non-productive. Following IMGT convention, CDR3 was defined as the stretch from the second conserved V-encoded cysteine to the conserved J-encoded phenylalanine. The earlier analysis of 587 of the donors excluded sequences that lacked an unambiguous match to a single V gene segment. An earlier analysis of several hundred of the donors called V segments functional above 56.7% productive rearrangements and segregating when the between-donor standard deviation exceeded 5%. A statistical classification framework was developed to diagnose cytomegalovirus status using the catalog of TCR beta chain sequences. In a later analysis, V and J genes were assigned by comparing TCR nucleotide sequences against IMGT/GENE-DB human TR gene sequences. The TCRdist pipeline was used in a later analysis to assign CDR3 sequences and most-parsimonious VDJ recombination scenarios. In a later analysis, each TCR beta chain was defined by its CDR3 amino acid sequence together with its V-gene family, and reads lacking a unique V-gene family were excluded. To address suspected cross-contamination and a sequencing artifact, a later analysis removed approximately 590 highly shared, low-generation-probability nucleotide sequences. In a later analysis, a clonal expansion index for each public chain was calculated from normalized within-repertoire ranks of inferred template counts. In a later analysis, generation probabilities were computed using a VDJ recombination model fitted to out-of-frame rearrangements, and the results were checked against IGoR. In a later analysis, TCR-TCR, TCR-HLA and TCR-CMV co-occurrence was scored with hypergeometric tests, and a repertoire-size bias correction was applied to TCR pairs. In a later analysis, false discovery rates were estimated by permuting HLA or CMV assignments 20 times. In a later analysis, co-occurring TCRs were grouped with DBSCAN, and TCRdist sequence similarity was added when clustering was performed within HLA-allele-positive subsets. Co-occurrence clustering excluded repertoires with fewer than 30,000 or more than 120,000 public chains, plus five with anomalous nucleotide sharing. TCRdb limited this immuneACCESS table to in-frame rearrangements with V and J called. A share of clones is missing; checked studies link under half to unresolved V genes, and the rest is unexplained. Clone size and V and J calls were adopted from that table, with D and trimming inferred from the DNA. The sample includes around 140,000 clones, with approximately 75% observed a single time. The ten largest clonotypes hold 0.85% to 1.4% of the sample.

For CDR1 and CDR2, the germline V gene lists SGDLS and YYNGEE. V is clipped by 3 bases and J by 0 bases, and the sequence between their germline boundaries is 22 bases long. The CDR3 holds 19 amino acids from the cysteine to the phenylalanine. The only DNA kept is the CDR3, 57 bases in frame from the first base. The material sequenced was PBMCs. The V and J segments used are TRBV9 and TRBJ1-5; TRBD1 is possibly the D segment (6 matching bases). The TCR sequence derives from a male donor in good health and CMV-seronegative. The DNA reads as follows: TGTGCCAGCAGCGATCCGAAGGGCAGGGGAGGGTATAGCAATCAGCCCCAGCATTTT. This codes for CASSDPKGRGGYSNQPQHF.